These T cell receptor beta chains were read from a single sample in a study of early T cells in non-severe SARS-CoV-2 infection. Using its own MiXCR run on the 5' RACE reads, TCRdb lists one record per CDR3 protein. The sample gives some 120,000 distinct CDR3 sequences, 15% of which show up once; 21% is in the top ten. Specimen: whole blood. The source is an adult who was a healthcare worker with PCR-confirmed SARS-CoV-2 infection or an uninfected control (not recorded which). Each CDR3 is given without its conserved first and last residue.

>TRBV6-1
ASKVIDREAF
>TRBV12-3/TRBV12-4
ASSPRGYT
>TRBV20-1
SAKTSGGSTDTQY
>TRBV19
ASRVAGMSTDTQY
>TRBV3-1
ASSQVGELF
>TRBV29-1
SVEEGKAF
>TRBV3-1
ASSLSEGRTEAF
>TRBV29-1
SVAQGAGRDQPQH
>TRBV9
ASSVKATQETQY
>TRBV6-5
ASSYSRAGVEF
>TRBV18
ASSPGSGANVLT
>TRBV4-2
ASSPEGTSPDYT
>TRBV6-1
ASSDGYSNQPQH
>TRBV18
ASSPASGGGEQY
>TRBV20-1
SASSGSTDTQY
>TRBV2
ASSEVGQNTEAF
>TRBV29-1
SVETGWDEQY
>TRBV4-1
ASSHAGRRPEAF
>TRBV6-1
ASSEAFRPRKANQPQH
>TRBV19
ASSASRGNTQY
>TRBV12-3/TRBV12-4
ASSPGGGTQY
>TRBV18
ASSRGSPENTIY
>TRBV3-1
ASRQGIETQY
>TRBV15
ATSARAYEQF
>TRBV7-9
ASSGAGDALGEQY
>TRBV3-1
ASTSFGSPLH
>TRBV10-3
AISRTGQSYTEAF
>TRBV27
ASSFLAAERPYEQY
>TRBV10-1
ASSRASNYGYT
>TRBV7-6
ASSMGGATDTQY
>TRBV7-8
ASSSVPGQGSLEQY
>TRBV5-1
ASSLQGVGELF
>TRBV4-1
ASSQEDRRLLTAYNEQF
>TRBV9
ASSNPGQNNEQF
>TRBV7-2
ASSTSLSAGNTIY
>TRBV19
ASGDLEIQPQH
>TRBV29-1
SVLSDSNYGYT
>TRBV3-1
ASSDPGLPGTEAF
>TRBV7-9
ASSRTGQIRTGELF
>TRBV6-5
ASWTGAADTQY
>TRBV11-2
STGTPYQETQY
>TRBV20-1
SARTSGITGELF
>TRBV24-1
ATSDRRDAKNIQY
>TRBV29-1
SVNENTEAF
>TRBV29-1
SVVLAGGLSDTQY
>TRBV4-2
ASSHGRGNIQY
>TRBV3-1
ASSQALRTAPYEQY
>TRBV28
ASRARDTQY
>TRBV4-1
ASSQEEGSRGEQF
>TRBV12-2
ASRLIAAGEKQETQY
>TRBV12-3/TRBV12-4
ASSLRQVGQPQH
>TRBV29-1
SVIPQGKGYT
>TRBV5-6
ASSLSGRGTTDTQY
>TRBV20-1
SAERDEVYNEQF
>TRBV5-4
ASSKGQETYEQY
>TRBV10-2
ASSDRGLAGLWEQF
>TRBV7-3
ASSPPGGGAYNEQF
>TRBV4-1
ASSQALGRLAKNIQY
>TRBV4-1
ASSQDGTGAAYEQY